This entry is about one T cell receptor beta chain. It lacks a known antigen. One base away there is no much larger clone; base qualities are not given. To sequence the TCRbeta CDR3 region, genomic DNA was isolated from the sorted cells. The immunoSEQ Assay was used to sequence the TCRbeta CDR3 regions. Sourced from immuneACCESS, this table was stored by TCRdb with only in-frame sequences that have V and J called. A share of the clones is absent; for the studies checked, an unresolved V gene accounts for under half, and the remainder has no known explanation. The sample table contains about 66,000 clones; only one count was recorded for about nine tenths of them. The top ten hold around 0.31% of the sample. The trial excluded patients who had a history of autoimmune disease or who were on systemic immunosuppression. Peripheral blood for TCR sequencing was drawn from every dose cohort at baseline, at cycle 4 day 1 and at cycle 7 day 1. The samples were drawn from a first-in-human, open-label, multicenter phase I dose-escalation trial of ivuxolimab. Adults with locally advanced or metastatic head and neck squamous cell, hepatocellular, melanoma or renal cell carcinoma were enrolled in the trial. Before TCR sequencing, CD4+ T cells and CD8+ T cells were sorted from peripheral blood as separate populations.

The sample belongs to a study of OX40 agonist ivuxolimab in advanced cancers. For the study in its entirety: Ivuxolimab was a fully human IgG2 agonistic monoclonal antibody targeting the costimulatory receptor OX40 (CD134). Three dose-escalation patients achieved partial responses, one with hepatocellular carcinoma and two with cutaneous melanoma. Patients were allowed to have had prior anti-PD-1, anti-PD-L1 or anti-CTLA-4 therapy, and more than 30% of the dose-escalation patients had previously received checkpoint inhibitors. Of the approximately 50 patients in dose escalation, about 20 had hepatocellular carcinoma, some 15 had melanoma, 9 had renal cell carcinoma and 9 had head and neck cancer. The paper describes the monotherapy dose-escalation part (N = 52 patients) of the phase I trial of ivuxolimab. In the dose-escalation cohort, 65% to 90% of patients were male, and the mean age was around 60 years, with a range of roughly 20 to 80. Intravenous ivuxolimab was administered to patients every 2 weeks at six dose levels: 0.01, 0.1, 0.3, 1.5, 3 and 10 mg/kg. Peripheral TCRbeta sequencing was intended to test whether TCR sequence diversity was altered and clonal T-cell expansion was caused by ivuxolimab. The study at large found these results: The antigen specificity of the clonally expanded peripheral T cells was not determined. In partial responders in the 0.1-3.0 mg/kg groups, normalized peripheral clonal expansion was found to be among the lowest, especially among CD8+ T cells. At doses of 0.1 to 3.0 mg/kg, clonal expansion of both CD4+ and CD8+ T cells in blood was seen between baseline and week 6. Low levels of normalized T-cell clonal expansion were also shown by some nonresponding patients. After ivuxolimab, expanded clones were on average more numerous among CD8+ T cells than among CD4+ T cells.

V and J lose 4 bases and 9 bases, and a span of 20 bases separates them. CDR1 SGHDN and CDR2 FVKESK were looked up in the germline V gene. The CDR3 numbers 15 residues from cysteine through phenylalanine. Only the CDR3 DNA is retained, 45 bases long and in frame from the first base. The source was CD4+ or CD8+ T cells sorted from blood, collected in a trial of the OX40 agonist ivuxolimab. The chain is assembled from TRBV14 and TRBJ2-3, with the D gene tentatively TRBD1 or TRBD2, based on 5 matching bases in each. The receptor's source is an adult with an advanced solid tumor such as melanoma, head and neck, liver or kidney cancer. The sequenced DNA is TGTGCCAGCAGCCCCCATATGAGTGGGGGATCGACGCAGTATTTT. This yields the protein CASSPHMSGGSTQYF.